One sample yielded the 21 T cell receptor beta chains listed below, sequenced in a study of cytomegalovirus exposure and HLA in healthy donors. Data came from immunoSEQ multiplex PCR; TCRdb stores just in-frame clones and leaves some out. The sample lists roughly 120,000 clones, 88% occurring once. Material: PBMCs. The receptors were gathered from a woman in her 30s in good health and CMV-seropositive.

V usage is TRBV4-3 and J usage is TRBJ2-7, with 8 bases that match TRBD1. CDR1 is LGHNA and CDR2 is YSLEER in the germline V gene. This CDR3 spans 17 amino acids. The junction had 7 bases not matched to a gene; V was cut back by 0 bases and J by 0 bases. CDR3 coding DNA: TGCGCCAGCAGCCAAGATCGGCCGGGACAGGCCTCCTACGAGCAGTACTTC. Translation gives CASSQDRPGQASYEQYF.

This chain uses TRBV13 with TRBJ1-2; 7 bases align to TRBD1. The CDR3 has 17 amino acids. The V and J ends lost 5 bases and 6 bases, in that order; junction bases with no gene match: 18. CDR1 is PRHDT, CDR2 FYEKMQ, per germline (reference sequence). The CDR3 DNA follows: TGTGCCAGCAGCCCGAGGGGGACAGCTATGAGAGTGAATGGCTACACCTTC. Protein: CASSPRGTAMRVNGYTF.

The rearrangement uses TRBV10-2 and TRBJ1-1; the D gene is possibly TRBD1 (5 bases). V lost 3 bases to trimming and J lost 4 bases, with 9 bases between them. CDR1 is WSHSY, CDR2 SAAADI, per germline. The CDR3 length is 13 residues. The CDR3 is CASSDREGTEAFF. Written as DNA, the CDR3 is TGCGCCAGCAGTGACAGGGAGGGCACTGAAGCTTTCTTT.

CDR3 in amino acids: CASSQDNRENYGYTF. For the CDR3, the DNA is TGCGCCAGCAGCCAAGATAACAGGGAGAACTATGGCTACACCTTC. V gene TRBV4-1 combines with J gene TRBJ1-2, with D possibly TRBD1 on 6 matching bases. CDR1 is MGHRA and CDR2 is YSYEKL in the germline V gene. The V end was cut by 0 bases, the J end by 2 bases, with 10 bases between. This CDR3 has 15 amino acids.

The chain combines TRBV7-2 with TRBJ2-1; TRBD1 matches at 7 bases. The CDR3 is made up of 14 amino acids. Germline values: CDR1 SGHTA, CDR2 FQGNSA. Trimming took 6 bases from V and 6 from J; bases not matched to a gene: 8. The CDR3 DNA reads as TGTGCCAGCAGGGGGACAGAGGTGATCAATGAGCAGTTCTTC. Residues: CASRGTEVINEQFF.

The CDR3 DNA sequence: TGTGCCAGCAGTCCCATAGCCGATTATGGCTACACCTTC. It codes for CASSPIADYGYTF. The chain links TRBV28 to TRBJ1-2; D gene unclear. Per the germline V gene, CDR1 is MDHEN and CDR2 is SYDVKM. V was trimmed by 5 bases and J by 5 bases, leaving 12 bases between them. The CDR3 spans 13 residues.

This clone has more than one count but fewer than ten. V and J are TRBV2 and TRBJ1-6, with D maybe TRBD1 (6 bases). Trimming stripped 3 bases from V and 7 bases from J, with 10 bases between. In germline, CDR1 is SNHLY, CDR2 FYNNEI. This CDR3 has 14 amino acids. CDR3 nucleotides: TGTGCCAGCAGTGAGGCAGGGGACAATTCACCCCTCCACTTT. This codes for CASSEAGDNSPLHF.

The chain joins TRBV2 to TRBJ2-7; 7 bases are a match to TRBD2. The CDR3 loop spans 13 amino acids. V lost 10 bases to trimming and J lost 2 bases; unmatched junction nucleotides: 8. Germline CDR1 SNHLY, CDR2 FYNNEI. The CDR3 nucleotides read TGTGCCAACTCCCGGGACTACACCTACGAGCAGTACTTC. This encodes CANSRDYTYEQYF.

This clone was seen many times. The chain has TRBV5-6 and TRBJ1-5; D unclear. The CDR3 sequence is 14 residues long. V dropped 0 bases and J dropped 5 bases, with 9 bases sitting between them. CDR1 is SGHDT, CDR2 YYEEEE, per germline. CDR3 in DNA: TGTGCCAGCAGCTTGGGGGCCCTCGATCAGCCCCAGCATTTT. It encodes CASSLGALDQPQHF.

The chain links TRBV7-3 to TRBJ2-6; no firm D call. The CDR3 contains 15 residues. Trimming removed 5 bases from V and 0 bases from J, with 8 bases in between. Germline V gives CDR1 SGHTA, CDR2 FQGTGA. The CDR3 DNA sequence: TGTGCCAGCAGCATCACGAGCTCTGGGGCCAACGTCCTGACTTTC. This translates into CASSITSSGANVLTF. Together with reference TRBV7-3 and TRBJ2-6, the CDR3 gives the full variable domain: GAGVSQTPSNKVTEKGKYVELRCDPISGHTALYWYRQSLGQGPEFLIYFQGTGAADDSGLPNDRFFAVRPEGSVSTLKIQRTERGDSAVYLCASSITSSGANVLTFGAGSRLTVL.

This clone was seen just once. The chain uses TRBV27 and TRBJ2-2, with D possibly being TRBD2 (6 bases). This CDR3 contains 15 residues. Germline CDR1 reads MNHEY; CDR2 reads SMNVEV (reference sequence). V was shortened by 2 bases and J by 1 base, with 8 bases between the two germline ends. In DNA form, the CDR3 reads TGTGCCAGCAGTTTAGCGGGACTGAACACCGGGGAGCTGTTTTTT. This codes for CASSLAGLNTGELFF.

DNA of the CDR3: TGCGCCAGCAGCCAAGCGGGAGCGGGGACAGATACGCAGTATTTT. It encodes CASSQAGAGTDTQYF. V is TRBV4-1 and J is TRBJ2-3, with TRBD2 matching over 7 bases. This CDR3 has 15 residues. With V trimmed by 1 base and J by 3 bases, 4 bases remained unmatched. Germline V lookup: CDR1 MGHRA, CDR2 YSYEKL.

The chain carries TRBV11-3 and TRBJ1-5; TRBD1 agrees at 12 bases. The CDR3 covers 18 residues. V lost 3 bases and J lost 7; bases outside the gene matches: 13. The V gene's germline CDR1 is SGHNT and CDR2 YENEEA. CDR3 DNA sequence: TGTGCCAGCAGCTTCCGGGACAGGGGGCGTAGGAGGAACCAGCCCCAGCATTTT. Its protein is CASSFRDRGRRRNQPQHF. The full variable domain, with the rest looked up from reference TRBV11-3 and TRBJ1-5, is EAGVVQSPRYKIIEKKQPVAFWCNPISGHNTLYWYLQNLGQGPELLIRYENEEAVDDSQLPKDRFSAERLKGVDSTLKIQPAELGDSAVYLCASSFRDRGRRRNQPQHFGDGTRLSIL.

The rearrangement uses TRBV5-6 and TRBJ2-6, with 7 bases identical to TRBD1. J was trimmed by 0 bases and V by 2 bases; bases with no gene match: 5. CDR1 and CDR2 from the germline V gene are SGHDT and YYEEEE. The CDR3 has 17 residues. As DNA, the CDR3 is TGTGCCAGCAGCTTCGGGCAGGGGGTCTCTGGGGCCAACGTCCTGACTTTC. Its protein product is CASSFGQGVSGANVLTF. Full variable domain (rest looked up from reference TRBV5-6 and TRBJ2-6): DAGVTQSPTHLIKTRGQQVTLRCSPKSGHDTVSWYQQALGQGPQFIFQYYEEEERQRGNFPDRFSGHQFPNYSSELNVNALLLGDSALYLCASSFGQGVSGANVLTFGAGSRLTVL.

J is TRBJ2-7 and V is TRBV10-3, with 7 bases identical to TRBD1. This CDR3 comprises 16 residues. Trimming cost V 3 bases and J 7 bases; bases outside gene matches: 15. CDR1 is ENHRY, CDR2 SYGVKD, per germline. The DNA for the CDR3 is TGTGCCATCAGTGACCCTGGACAGGCTTCAGCTGAAGAGCAGTACTTC. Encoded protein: CAISDPGQASAEEQYF.

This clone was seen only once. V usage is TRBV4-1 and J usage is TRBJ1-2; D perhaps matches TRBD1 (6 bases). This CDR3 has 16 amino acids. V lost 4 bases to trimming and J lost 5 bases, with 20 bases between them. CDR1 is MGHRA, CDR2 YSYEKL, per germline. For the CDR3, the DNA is TGCGCCAGCAGCCCGGTGTATGGGGGCGCGGAGTATGGCTACACCTTC. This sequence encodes CASSPVYGGAEYGYTF.

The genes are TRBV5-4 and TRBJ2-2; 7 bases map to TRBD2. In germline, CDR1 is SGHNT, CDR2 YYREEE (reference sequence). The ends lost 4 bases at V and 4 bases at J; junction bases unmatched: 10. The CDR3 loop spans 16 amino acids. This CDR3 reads CASSPRGEGGTGELFF. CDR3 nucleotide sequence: TGTGCCAGCAGCCCCCGAGGGGAGGGAGGCACCGGGGAGCTGTTTTTT.

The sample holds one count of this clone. CDR3 nucleotides: TGTGCCAGCAGTTTAGGGACAGGGGACGGCTACACCTTC. Translation gives CASSLGTGDGYTF. The genes are TRBV28 and TRBJ1-2, with 10 bases identical to TRBD1. The V gene end was trimmed by 2 bases and the J gene end by 8 bases; junction bases not matched to a gene: 2. The CDR3 is made up of 13 amino acids. Germline CDR1 reads MDHEN; CDR2 reads SYDVKM.

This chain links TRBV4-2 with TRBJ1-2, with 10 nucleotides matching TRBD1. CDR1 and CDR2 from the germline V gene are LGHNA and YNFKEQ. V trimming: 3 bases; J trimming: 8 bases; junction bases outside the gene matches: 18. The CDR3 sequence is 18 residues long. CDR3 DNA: TGTGCCAGCAGCCACGCCTCGATCGGCCGGGACAGGGGAACGGGCTACACCTTC. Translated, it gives CASSHASIGRDRGTGYTF.

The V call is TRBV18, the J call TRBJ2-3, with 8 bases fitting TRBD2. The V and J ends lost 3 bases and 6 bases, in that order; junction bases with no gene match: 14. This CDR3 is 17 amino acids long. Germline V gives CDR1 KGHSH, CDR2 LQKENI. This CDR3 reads CASSPPLGGRWPDTQYF. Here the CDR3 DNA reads TGTGCCAGCTCACCGCCACTTGGCGGGAGGTGGCCGGATACGCAGTATTTT.

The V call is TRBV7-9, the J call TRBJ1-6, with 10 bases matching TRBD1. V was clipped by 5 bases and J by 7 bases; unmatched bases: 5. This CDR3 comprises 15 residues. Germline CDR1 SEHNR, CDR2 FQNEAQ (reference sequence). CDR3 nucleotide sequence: TGTGCCAGCAGCGCGGGACAGGGGATGAATTCACCCCTCCACTTT. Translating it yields CASSAGQGMNSPLHF.